This TCR beta chain was retrieved from a study of beta chain features in type 1 diabetes. Study-level results: Across all four CD4+ subsets, people with type 1 diabetes showed modestly shorter TCRB CDR3s.

Sorting that relied on CD45RO/CCR7/CD25/CD127/CD95/CD27 yielded CD4+ naive, central memory, regulatory and stem cell-like memory cells. This CDR3 has 14 residues. V lost 4 bases, J lost 6 bases, and 10 bases stayed unmatched. Germline V gene data show CDR1 as SQVTM and CDR2 as ANQGSEA. TCRB transcripts that were expressed got sequenced, as all of the isolated RNA had been reverse transcribed. Produced via immunoSEQ multiplex PCR; TCRdb's table is partial and in-frame only. The table includes more than 200,000 clones, roughly 17% detected once. Concerning this clone itself: What it recognizes is unknown.

V gene TRBV29-1 combines with J gene TRBJ2-7; 9 nucleotides align to TRBD1. This clonotype originated in a man aged 30 to 45 with type 1 diabetes. Sequenced: naive CD4+ T cells from blood. Written as DNA, the CDR3 is TGCAGCGTTGCAGGTGGGACAGGGCTGGGCGAGCAGTACTTC. Translating it yields CSVAGGTGLGEQYF.